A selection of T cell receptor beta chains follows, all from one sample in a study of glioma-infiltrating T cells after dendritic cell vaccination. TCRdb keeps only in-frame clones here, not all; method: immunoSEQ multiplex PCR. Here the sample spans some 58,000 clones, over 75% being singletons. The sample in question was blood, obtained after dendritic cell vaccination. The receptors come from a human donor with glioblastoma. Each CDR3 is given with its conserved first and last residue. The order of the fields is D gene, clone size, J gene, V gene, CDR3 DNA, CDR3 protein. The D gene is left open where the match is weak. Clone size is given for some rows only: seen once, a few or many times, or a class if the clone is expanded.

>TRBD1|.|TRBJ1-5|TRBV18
TGTGCCAGCTCACCTGGACAGGGCAGTCAGCCCCAGCATTTT
CASSPGQGSQPQHF
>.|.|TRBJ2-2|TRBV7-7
TGTGCTAGCAGCTTAGGACTTACTACCGGGGAGCTGTTTTTT
CASSLGLTTGELFF
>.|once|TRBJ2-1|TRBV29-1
TGCAGCGTTGAGATGGTGCGTGAGCAGTTCTTC
CSVEMVREQFF
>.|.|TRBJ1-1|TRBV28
TGTGCCAGCCGATGGGCCACTGAAGCTTTCTTT
CASRWATEAFF
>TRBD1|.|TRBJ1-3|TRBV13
TGTGCCAGCAGCGAACAGGGGACTGGAAACACCATATATTTT
CASSEQGTGNTIYF
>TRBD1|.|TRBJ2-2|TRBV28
TGTGCCAGCAGTTTGATCTTTTTTCTAGGGACAGAAAGCACCGGGGAGCTGTTTTTT
CASSLIFFLGTESTGELFF
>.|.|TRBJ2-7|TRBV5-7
TGTGCCAGCAGCCGCGTTAGCGAGCAGTACTTC
CASSRVSEQYF
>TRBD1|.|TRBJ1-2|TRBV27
TGTGCCAGCAGTCTCCAGGGGGCGTTGGGCTATGGCTACACCTTC
CASSLQGALGYGYTF
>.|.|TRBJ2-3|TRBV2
TGTGCCAGCAGGAAGAGGGTTTCCACAGATACGCAGTATTTT
CASRKRVSTDTQYF
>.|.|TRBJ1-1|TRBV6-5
TGTGCCAGCATCGAAGGGAGGCGTGAAGCTTTCTTT
CASIEGRREAFF
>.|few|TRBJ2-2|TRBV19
TGTGCCAGTAGTAGATCGCGGGGGCTGCCGAACACCGGGGAGCTGTTTTTT
CASSRSRGLPNTGELFF
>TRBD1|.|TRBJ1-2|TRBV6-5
TGTGCCAGCTTTCCGGGACAGGGTTGGGGCTACACCTTC
CASFPGQGWGYTF
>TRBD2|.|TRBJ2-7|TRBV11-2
TGTGCCAGCAGCTTAGGTGGGGGAGGGTACGAGCAGTACTTC
CASSLGGGGYEQYF
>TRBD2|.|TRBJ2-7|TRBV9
TGTGCCAGCAGCGTCGGCGGGGGAACCTACGAGCAGTACTTC
CASSVGGGTYEQYF
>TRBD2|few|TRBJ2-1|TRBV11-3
TGTGCCAGCAGCTTGGCGGGGGGGCCTGGCAATGAGCAGTTCTTC
CASSLAGGPGNEQFF
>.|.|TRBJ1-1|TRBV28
TGTGCCAGCAGTCCTTACAGGGAAAACACTGAAGCTTTCTTT
CASSPYRENTEAFF
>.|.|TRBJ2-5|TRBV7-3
TGTGCCAGCAGCGGCGGCGGCCGAAGGGAGACCCAGTACTTC
CASSGGGRRETQYF
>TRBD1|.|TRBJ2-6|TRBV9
TGTGCCAGCAGCGCCCGGGACAGGGGGCGAAACTACTCTGGGGCCAACGTCCTGACTTTC
CASSARDRGRNYSGANVLTF
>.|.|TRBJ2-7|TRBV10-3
TGTGCCATCCGGGGATTTCGCTCCTACGAGCAGTACTTC
CAIRGFRSYEQYF
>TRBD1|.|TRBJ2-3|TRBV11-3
TGTGCCAGCAGCTTTAGACAGGGGGGAAGCACAGATACGCAGTATTTT
CASSFRQGGSTDTQYF
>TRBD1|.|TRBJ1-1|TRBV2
TGTGCCAGCAGTAGACAGGGGGCATCTTTCTTT
CASSRQGASFF
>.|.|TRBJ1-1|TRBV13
TGTGCCAGCAGCTTAGTATCGTCCTTGAACACTGAAGCTTTCTTT
CASSLVSSLNTEAFF
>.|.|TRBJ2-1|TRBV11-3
TGTGCCAGCAGCTTAGTCTCGGGGGTCCACAATGAGCAGTTCTTC
CASSLVSGVHNEQFF
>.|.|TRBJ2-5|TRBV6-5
TGTGCCAGCAGTTACTCTGGGCAGCAGTACTTC
CASSYSGQQYF
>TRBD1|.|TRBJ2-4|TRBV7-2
TGTGCCAGCAGCTTACCCTCAACAGGGGGATGGGCCAAAAACATTCAGTACTTC
CASSLPSTGGWAKNIQYF
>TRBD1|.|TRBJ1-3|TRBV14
TGTGCCAGCAGATCGACAGGGTCCGGAAACACCATATATTTT
CASRSTGSGNTIYF
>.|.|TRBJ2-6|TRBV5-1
TGCGCCAGCAGCTTACCCAGGGCAAGCAGTGGGGCCAACGTCCTGACTTTC
CASSLPRASSGANVLTF
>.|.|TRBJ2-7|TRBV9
TGTGCCAGCAGCGTAGAAGGGGCTAATTACTACGAGCAGTACTTC
CASSVEGANYYEQYF
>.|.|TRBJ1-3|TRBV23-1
TGCGCCAGCAGTCAATCGCATTACGGCAGGGTGAAAGGAAACACCATATATTTT
CASSQSHYGRVKGNTIYF
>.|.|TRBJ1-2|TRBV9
TGTGCCAGCAGCGTAACCGCACAGGGTTTTAGCTATGGCTACACCTTC
CASSVTAQGFSYGYTF
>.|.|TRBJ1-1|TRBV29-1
TGCAGCGTTCACGAGGGCGGGGGAACTGAAGCTTTCTTT
CSVHEGGGTEAFF
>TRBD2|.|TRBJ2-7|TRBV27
TGTGCCAGCAGTCCGGGACTAGCGGGGATCCACTACGAGCAGTACTTC
CASSPGLAGIHYEQYF
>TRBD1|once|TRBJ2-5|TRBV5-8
TGTGCCAGCAGGAGGGGACAGGGGGCCGGAGAGACCCAGTACTTC
CASRRGQGAGETQYF
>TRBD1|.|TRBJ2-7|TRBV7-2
TGTGCCAGCAGCTTCGGGACAGGGGGCTACGAGCAGTACTTC
CASSFGTGGYEQYF
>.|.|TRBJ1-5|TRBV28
TGTGCCAGCAGTTTACCCCAAAGCAATCAGCCCCAGCATTTT
CASSLPQSNQPQHF
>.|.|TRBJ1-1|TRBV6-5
TGTGCCAGCAGTTATGGTCTGGGGGGTCAGGGTGAAGCTTTCTTT
CASSYGLGGQGEAFF
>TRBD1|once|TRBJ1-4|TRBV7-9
TGTGCCAGCAGCTCAACTCGACAGGGGAAAGAAGAAAAACTGTTTTTT
CASSSTRQGKEEKLFF
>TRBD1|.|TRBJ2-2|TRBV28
TGTGCCAGCAGTCTTCCCGCGCAAGACAGGGATCAGTTTGGGGAGCTGTTTTTT
CASSLPAQDRDQFGELFF
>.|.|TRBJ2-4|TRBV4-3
TGCGCCAGCAGCCAAGAGTTGACAGATATAAACATTCAGTACTTC
CASSQELTDINIQYF
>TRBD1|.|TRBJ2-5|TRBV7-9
TGTGCCAGCAGCATCGGGACAGGGTCTGTCCGGGAGACCCAGTACTTC
CASSIGTGSVRETQYF
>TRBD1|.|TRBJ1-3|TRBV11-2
TGTGCCAGCAGCAGGGGACAGTTAAACTCTGGAAACACCATATATTTT
CASSRGQLNSGNTIYF
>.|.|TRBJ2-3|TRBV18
TGTGCCAGCTCACCAACCCAGTCTGCCAACCCGAGGGATACGCAGTATTTT
CASSPTQSANPRDTQYF
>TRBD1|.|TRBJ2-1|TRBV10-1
TGCGCCAGCAGTGCCGGGACAGGGGGCTACAATGAGCAGTTCTTC
CASSAGTGGYNEQFF
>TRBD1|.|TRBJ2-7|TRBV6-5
TGTGCCAGTAAACCCGGGACAGGGTCCTACGAGCAGTACTTC
CASKPGTGSYEQYF
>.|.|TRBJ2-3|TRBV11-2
TGTGCCAGCAGATTTGAGGGGGAGCGGATAGATACGCAGTATTTT
CASRFEGERIDTQYF
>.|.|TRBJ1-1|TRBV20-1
TGCAGTGCTAGATTGCAGTTGGCTTTCTTT
CSARLQLAFF
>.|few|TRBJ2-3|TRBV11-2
TGTGCCAGCAGCTTAGACTCAGGGCCGGCAGATACGCAGTATTTT
CASSLDSGPADTQYF